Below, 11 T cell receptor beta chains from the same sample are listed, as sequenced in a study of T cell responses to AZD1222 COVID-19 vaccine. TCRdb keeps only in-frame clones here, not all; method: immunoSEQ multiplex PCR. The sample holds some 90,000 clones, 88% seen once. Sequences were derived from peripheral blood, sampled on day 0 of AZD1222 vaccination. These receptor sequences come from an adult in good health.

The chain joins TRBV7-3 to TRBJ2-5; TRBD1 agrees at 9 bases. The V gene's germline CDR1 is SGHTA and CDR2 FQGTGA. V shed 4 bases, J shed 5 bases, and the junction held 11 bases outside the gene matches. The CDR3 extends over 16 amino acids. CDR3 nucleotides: TGTGCCAGCAGCTGGAAAGGGACAGGGCCGGGGGAGACCCAGTACTTC. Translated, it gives CASSWKGTGPGETQYF. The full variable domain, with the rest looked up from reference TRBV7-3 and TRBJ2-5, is GAGVSQTPSNKVTEKGKYVELRCDPISGHTALYWYRQSLGQGPEFLIYFQGTGAADDSGLPNDRFFAVRPEGSVSTLKIQRTERGDSAVYLCASSWKGTGPGETQYFGPGTRLLVL.

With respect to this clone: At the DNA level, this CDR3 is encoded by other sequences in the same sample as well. CDR3 nucleotides: TGTGCCAGCAGTTATGGGGGGCTGAACACTGAAGCTTTCTTT. Amino acids: CASSYGGLNTEAFF. The J gene is TRBJ1-1, the V gene TRBV6-5; D perhaps matches TRBD1 (6 bases). Germline values: CDR1 MNHEY, CDR2 SVGAGI. CDR3 length equals 14 residues. Trimming cost V 3 bases and J 0 bases, with 8 bases left between them.

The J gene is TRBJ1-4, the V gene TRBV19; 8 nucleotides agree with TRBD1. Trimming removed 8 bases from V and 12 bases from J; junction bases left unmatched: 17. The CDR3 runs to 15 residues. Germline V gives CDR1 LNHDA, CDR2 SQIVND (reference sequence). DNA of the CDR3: TGTGCCAGTGACAGGACAGGGCGTGTATCAACGGAACTGTTTTTT. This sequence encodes CASDRTGRVSTELFF.

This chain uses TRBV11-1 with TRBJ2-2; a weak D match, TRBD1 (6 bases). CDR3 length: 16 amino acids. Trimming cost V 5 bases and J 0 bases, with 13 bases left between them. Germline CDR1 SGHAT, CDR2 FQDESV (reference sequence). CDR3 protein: CASSRRGHTNTGELFF. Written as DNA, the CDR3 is TGTGCCAGCAGCCGCCGGGGACATACGAACACCGGGGAGCTGTTTTTT.

The DNA for the CDR3 is TGTGCCAGCAGTTTAGGCCCGCAGGCGCAGGGCTACACCTTC. Translation gives CASSLGPQAQGYTF. V gene TRBV28 combines with J gene TRBJ1-2; D uncertain. V gave up 2 bases and J gave up 8 bases, with 15 bases separating them. The CDR3 is 14 residues long. The germline V gene encodes CDR1 MDHEN and CDR2 SYDVKM.

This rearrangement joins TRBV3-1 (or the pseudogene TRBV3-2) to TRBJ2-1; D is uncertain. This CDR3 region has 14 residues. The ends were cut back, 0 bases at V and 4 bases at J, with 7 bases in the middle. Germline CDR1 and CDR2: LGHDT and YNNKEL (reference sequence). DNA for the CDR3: TGTGCCAGCAGCCAAGATGTCGGATACAATGAGCAGTTCTTC. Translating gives CASSQDVGYNEQFF.

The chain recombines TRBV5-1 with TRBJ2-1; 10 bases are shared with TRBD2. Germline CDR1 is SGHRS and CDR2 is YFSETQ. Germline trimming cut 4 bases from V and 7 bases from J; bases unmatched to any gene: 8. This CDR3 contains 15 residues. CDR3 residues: CASSHSGGSSNEQFF. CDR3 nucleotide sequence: TGCGCCAGCAGCCATAGCGGGGGGAGTTCTAATGAGCAGTTCTTC.

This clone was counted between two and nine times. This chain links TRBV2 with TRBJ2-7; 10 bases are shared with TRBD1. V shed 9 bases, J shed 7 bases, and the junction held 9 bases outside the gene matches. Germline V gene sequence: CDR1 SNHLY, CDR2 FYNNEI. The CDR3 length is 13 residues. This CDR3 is CASRQGAAGEQYF. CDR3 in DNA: TGTGCCAGTAGACAGGGGGCGGCAGGAGAGCAGTACTTC.

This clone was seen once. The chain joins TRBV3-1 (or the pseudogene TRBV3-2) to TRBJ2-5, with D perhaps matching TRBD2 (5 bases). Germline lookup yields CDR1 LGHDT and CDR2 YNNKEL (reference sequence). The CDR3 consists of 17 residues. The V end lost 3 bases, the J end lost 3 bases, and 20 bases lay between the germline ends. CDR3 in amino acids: CASSHPKNNAREETQYF. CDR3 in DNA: TGTGCCAGCAGCCATCCCAAAAACAACGCGAGGGAAGAGACCCAGTACTTC.

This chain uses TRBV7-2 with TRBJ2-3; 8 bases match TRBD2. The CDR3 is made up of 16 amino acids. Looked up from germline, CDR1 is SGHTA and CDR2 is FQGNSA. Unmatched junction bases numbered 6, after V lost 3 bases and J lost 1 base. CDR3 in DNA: TGTGCCAGCAGCTTTTCAGCGGGGGAGGGCACAGATACGCAGTATTTT. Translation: CASSFSAGEGTDTQYF.

CDR3 region: CASSQSGGEHTGELFF. CDR3 coding DNA: TGTGCCAGCAGTCAGAGCGGGGGGGAACACACCGGGGAGCTGTTTTTT. This chain links TRBV4-2 with TRBJ2-2; 10 bases agree with TRBD2. CDR3 length: 16 amino acids. The germline CDR1 and CDR2 sequences are LGHNA and YNFKEQ. V lost 6 bases and J lost 3; bases outside the gene matches: 7.